Following are 19 T cell receptor beta chains from one sample sequenced in a study of cytomegalovirus exposure and HLA in healthy donors. Use of 60 Vbeta and 13 Jbeta primers characterized the PCR. Sequencing was performed with immunoSEQ multiplex PCR; in TCRdb, only in-frame clones are kept and a portion is missing. Of about 170,000 clones in the sample, roughly three quarters are singletons; the top ten hold about 13%. The sequenced sample consisted of PBMCs. The source of these receptors is a woman aged 45-65 years in good health and CMV-seropositive.

The V gene is TRBV13, the J gene TRBJ1-1; D is possibly TRBD1 (5 bases). CDR1 and CDR2 from the germline V gene are PRHDT and FYEKMQ (reference sequence). The V and J ends lost 5 bases and 0 bases respectively, with 10 bases between them. The CDR3 length is 14 residues. Here the CDR3 DNA reads TGTGCCAGCAGCCCCCCAGGGTTGAACACTGAAGCTTTCTTT. This encodes CASSPPGLNTEAFF. The complete variable domain, with remaining parts taken from reference TRBV13 and TRBJ1-1, reads AAGVIQSPRHLIKEKRETATLKCYPIPRHDTVYWYQQGPGQDPQFLISFYEKMQSDKGSIPDRFSAQQFSDYHSELNMSSLELGDSALYFCASSPPGLNTEAFFGQGTRLTVV.

The chain combines TRBV5-1 with TRBJ2-6, with D perhaps TRBD1 (7 bases). The CDR3 is 19 amino acids. The ends were cut back, 4 bases at V and 0 bases at J, with 20 bases in the middle. Germline CDR1 and CDR2: SGHRS and YFSETQ. In DNA form, the CDR3 reads TGCGCCAGCAGCGGGGGGACTGTGACAGGGCTCTCTGGGGCCAACGTCCTGACTTTC. It encodes CASSGGTVTGLSGANVLTF.

The J gene is TRBJ2-7, the V gene TRBV7-8, with D tentatively TRBD1 (6 bases). Between the trimmed V and J ends, which lost 5 bases and 6 bases, there was a span of 17 bases. Germline V gene lookup returns CDR1 SGHVS and CDR2 FQNEAQ. The CDR3 runs 14 residues. DNA for the CDR3: TGTGCCAGCAGCCCTGCTGAGGGGGACGGCGAGCAGTACTTC. Amino acid sequence: CASSPAEGDGEQYF.

This clone was found once. J is TRBJ2-7 and V is TRBV30; TRBD1 aligns across 7 bases. V was clipped by 3 bases and J by 5 bases; unmatched bases: 13. The V gene's germline CDR1 is GTSNPN and CDR2 SVGIG (reference sequence). The CDR3 runs to 15 residues. The chain's CDR3 is CAWSKSAQGRHEQYF. The CDR3 coding sequence is TGTGCCTGGAGCAAATCAGCACAGGGGCGCCACGAGCAGTACTTC.

This sequence joins TRBV6-1 and TRBJ2-5; D is possibly TRBD1 (5 bases). Germline V gene sequence: CDR1 MNHNS, CDR2 SASEGT. The CDR3 is made up of 12 amino acids. Trimming stripped 10 bases from V and 3 bases from J, with 12 bases between. CDR3: CATRRQKETQYF. The CDR3 DNA reads as TGTGCCACTCGAAGACAGAAAGAGACCCAGTACTTC.

This chain uses TRBV2 with TRBJ2-7; tentative D call: TRBD2 (6 bases). CDR1 and CDR2 (germline): SNHLY, FYNNEI. Trimming stripped 10 bases from V and 3 bases from J, with 13 bases between. The CDR3 spans 12 residues. This CDR3 reads CATTGTFYEQYF. CDR3 coding DNA: TGTGCCACAACCGGGACTTTCTACGAGCAGTACTTC.

The chain couples TRBV5-1 to TRBJ2-2, with 9 bases lining up with TRBD1. Germline V gene data show CDR1 as SGHRS and CDR2 as YFSETQ. The CDR3 sequence is 14 residues long. V lost 2 bases to trimming and J lost 6 bases; unmatched junction nucleotides: 2. CDR3 region: CASSFRQGAGELFF. CDR3 sequence (DNA): TGCGCCAGCAGCTTCAGACAGGGGGCCGGGGAGCTGTTTTTT. Full variable domain (remainder filled in from reference TRBV5-1 and TRBJ2-2): KAGVTQTPRYLIKTRGQQVTLSCSPISGHRSVSWYQQTPGQGLQFLFEYFSETQRNKGNFPGRFSGRQFSNSRSEMNVSTLELGDSALYLCASSFRQGAGELFFGEGSRLTVL.

The chain uses TRBV30 and TRBJ1-3; D is uncertain. Trimming pared 4 bases from V and 4 bases from J, leaving 5 bases between. This CDR3 has 11 amino acids. Germline assignment: CDR1 GTSNPN and CDR2 SVGIG (reference sequence). CDR3 amino acids: CAWKSGNTIYF. CDR3 nucleotide sequence: TGTGCCTGGAAATCGGGAAACACCATATATTTT.

The rearrangement links TRBV19 to TRBJ2-6, with a weak D call TRBD1 (5 bases). The germline V gene has CDR1 LNHDA and CDR2 SQIVND (reference sequence). The V gene lost 2 bases and the J gene lost 1 base, with 6 bases spanning the gap. The CDR3 runs 15 residues. The CDR3: CASSINRSGANVLTF. In nucleotides, the CDR3 is TGTGCCAGTAGTATAAACAGGTCTGGGGCCAACGTCCTGACTTTC. Variable domain in full (rest from reference TRBV19 and TRBJ2-6): DGGITQSPKYLFRKEGQNVTLSCEQNLNHDAMYWYRQDPGQGLRLIYYSQIVNDFQKGDIAEGYSVSREKKESFPLTVTSAQKNPTAFYLCASSINRSGANVLTFGAGSRLTVL.

This clone was counted a single time. The rearrangement uses TRBV2 and TRBJ1-5; 11 bases are shared with TRBD1. The germline CDR1 and CDR2 sequences are SNHLY and FYNNEI. This CDR3 region has 15 residues. V lost 2 bases, J lost 7 bases, and 4 bases stayed unmatched. CDR3 sequence reads: CASSESGQGGQPQHF. In nucleotides, the CDR3 is TGTGCCAGCAGTGAATCGGGACAGGGGGGCCAGCCCCAGCATTTT.

The gene calls are TRBV27 and TRBJ2-3, with D unresolved. The CDR3 is made up of 14 amino acids. Looked up from germline, CDR1 is MNHEY and CDR2 is SMNVEV (reference sequence). The ends were cut back, 5 bases at V and 0 bases at J, with 9 bases in the middle. The DNA for the CDR3 is TGTGCCAGCAGTCTCTCCCAGAGCACAGATACGCAGTATTTT. Its protein is CASSLSQSTDTQYF.

V is TRBV7-6 and J is TRBJ1-4, with D perhaps TRBD1 (5 bases). Trimming removed 10 bases at V and 5 bases at J, with 14 bases between. CDR1 and CDR2 from the germline V gene are SGHVS and FNYEAQ. The CDR3 is 13 amino acids. The CDR3 coding sequence is TGTGCCACCCAGGGAAGTCCGAATGAAAAACTGTTTTTT. Residues: CATQGSPNEKLFF. Using reference TRBV7-6 and TRBJ1-4 for the parts outside the CDR3, the full variable domain is GAGVSQSPRYKVTKRGQDVALRCDPISGHVSLYWYRQALGQGPEFLTYFNYEAQQDKSGLPNDRFSAERPEGSISTLTIQRTEQRDSAMYRCATQGSPNEKLFFGSGTQLSVL.

The chain joins TRBV18 to TRBJ2-3; 10 nucleotides match TRBD2. The CDR3 runs to 16 residues. J lost 2 bases, V lost 3 bases, and 5 bases had no gene match. Germline values: CDR1 KGHSH, CDR2 LQKENI. CDR3 in amino acids: CASSPQLAGFTDTQYF. Written as DNA, the CDR3 is TGTGCCAGCTCACCCCAACTAGCGGGGTTCACAGATACGCAGTATTTT.

The chain links TRBV5-6 to TRBJ2-5; D may be TRBD2 (6 bases). Trimming took 3 bases from V and 4 from J, leaving 7 bases between them. There are 12 residues in the CDR3. CDR1 SGHDT and CDR2 YYEEEE come from the germline V gene. CDR3 sequence (DNA): TGTGCCAGCAGCTGGAGGGCAGAGACCCAGTACTTC. Its protein is CASSWRAETQYF.

The rearrangement uses TRBV6-5 and TRBJ2-7, with 12 bases aligning to TRBD2. This CDR3 region has 15 residues. The trim removed 6 bases at V and 6 bases at J, leaving 9 bases unmatched. Germline-derived CDR1 and CDR2 are MNHEY and SVGAGI. CDR3 DNA: TGTGCCAGCAGGCCCACTAGCGGGGGGACGCCCGAGCAGTACTTC. Protein: CASRPTSGGTPEQYF.

CDR3 sequence (DNA): TGTGCCAGCAGTTTTAGAAACGGGGGGTACACCTTC. Translating gives CASSFRNGGYTF. The chain uses TRBV28 and TRBJ1-2, with D possibly TRBD1 on 5 matching bases. This CDR3 has 12 residues. V gave up 3 bases and J gave up 11 bases, with 13 bases separating them. Germline-derived CDR1 and CDR2 are MDHEN and SYDVKM.

This chain links TRBV23-1 with TRBJ1-5; TRBD1 might be the D (5 bases). TRBV23-1 is treated as an ORF (open reading frame) with a function not yet certain. The ends were cut back, 11 bases at V and 0 bases at J, with 11 bases in the middle. This CDR3 region has 13 residues. The CDR3 is CAGGVYSNQPQHF. CDR3 DNA sequence: TGCGCCGGAGGGGTCTATAGCAATCAGCCCCAGCATTTT.

The chain combines TRBV4-1 with TRBJ2-3, with 7 bases matching TRBD1. The CDR3 consists of 15 residues. The germline V gene has CDR1 MGHRA and CDR2 YSYEKL. With 1 base clipped from V and 0 bases from J, the junction kept 1 base outside the gene matches. The CDR3 here is CASSQVRGSTDTQYF. CDR3 coding DNA: TGCGCCAGCAGCCAAGTCAGGGGGAGCACAGATACGCAGTATTTT.

The chain links TRBV7-9 to TRBJ1-1, with D unresolved. Deletions cut 5 bases from V and 9 bases from J, with 13 bases between. CDR1 is SEHNR and CDR2 is FQNEAQ in the germline V gene (reference sequence). The CDR3 has 12 residues. DNA for the CDR3: TGTGCCAGCAGCCGCGACACTCTTCAAGCTTTCTTT. It is translated as CASSRDTLQAFF.